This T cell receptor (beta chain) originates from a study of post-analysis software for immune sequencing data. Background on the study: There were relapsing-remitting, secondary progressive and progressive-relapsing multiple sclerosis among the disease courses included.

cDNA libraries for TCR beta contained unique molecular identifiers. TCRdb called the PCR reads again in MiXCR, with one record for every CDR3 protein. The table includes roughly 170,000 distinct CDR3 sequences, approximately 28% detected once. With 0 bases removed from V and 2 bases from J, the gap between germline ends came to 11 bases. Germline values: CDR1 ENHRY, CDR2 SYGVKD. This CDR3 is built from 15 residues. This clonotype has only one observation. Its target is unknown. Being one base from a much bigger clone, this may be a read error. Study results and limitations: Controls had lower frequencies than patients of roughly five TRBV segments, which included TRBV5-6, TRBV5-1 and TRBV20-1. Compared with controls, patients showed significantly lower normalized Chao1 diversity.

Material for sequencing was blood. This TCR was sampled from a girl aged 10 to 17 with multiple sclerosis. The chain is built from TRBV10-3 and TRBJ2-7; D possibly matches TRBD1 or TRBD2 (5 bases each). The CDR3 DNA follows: TGTGCCATCAGTGAGTCGGCAGGGAGCCCCTACGAGCAGTACTTC. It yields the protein CAISESAGSPYEQYF.